What follows describes a single T cell receptor beta chain. The CDR3 runs to 14 residues. Germline lookup yields CDR1 MDHEN and CDR2 SYDVKM. V dropped 8 bases and J dropped 5 bases, with 16 bases sitting between them. This sample was included in a study of blood T cell repertoires in COVID-19. The wider study: The United States, Italy and Spain were the sources of the acute and convalescent COVID-19 samples.

Authors' methods: Reference gene primer amplification in the assay estimated nucleated cell counts. Using immunoSEQ multiplex PCR, the repertoire was profiled, and TCRdb retains in-frame clones only, with some absent. From that table come the V and J calls and clone size; the DNA was used to work out D and trimming. Of roughly 260,000 clones listed, roughly 90% are singletons. The chain combines TRBV28 with TRBJ2-1; possible D gene TRBD1, 6 bases. The sequenced sample consisted of peripheral blood. The TCR was taken from a woman younger than 45 with COVID-19, enrolled during active disease. The CDR3 loop reads CASSTSQGNNEQFF. DNA of the CDR3: TGTGCCAGCTCCACTAGTCAGGGGAACAATGAGCAGTTCTTC.